This T cell receptor beta chain comes out of a study of Ad26.COV2.S vaccination and SARS-CoV-2 variants. The data were produced by immunoSEQ multiplex PCR, yet TCRdb's version contains in-frame clones alone and is incomplete. The table lists about 450,000 clones, 80% to 90% of them singletons. The CDR3 runs 13 residues. Germline lookup yields CDR1 KGHDR and CDR2 SFDVKD. V was cut by 1 base and J by 10 bases, with 10 bases left in between. As to treatment: roughly 19 received Ad26.COV2.S at low or high dose, single or two shots; roughly five received placebo; per-sample allocation not given. The study sampled participants on day 63 after the first vaccine or placebo injection.

V is TRBV24-1 and J is TRBJ2-1; TRBD1 is a possible D gene (5 bases). This material consisted of peripheral blood, taken in a trial of Ad26.COV2.S vaccine versus placebo. This clonotype was sampled from a person between 18 and 65 years old who received the Ad26.COV2.S COVID-19 vaccine or a placebo. DNA for the CDR3: TGTGCCACCAGTGATTTTGGGGCGGTGGAGCAGTTCTTC. This codes for CATSDFGAVEQFF.